The 18 T cell receptor beta chains listed next were all sequenced from one sample in a study of T-cell memory formation after mild COVID-19. TCRdb re-derived calls from the 5' RACE reads in MiXCR, one entry per CDR3 protein. The sample lists about 600,000 distinct CDR3 sequences, roughly 21% occurring once. Source material: PBMCs or a T cell subset sorted from them (not recorded which). The receptors were gathered from an adult woman who had mild COVID-19 (a few samples of this study predate the infection). Cell type and time point are not known.

The chain uses TRBV29-1 and TRBJ2-7; D may match TRBD1 or TRBD2 (6 bases each). Germline lookup yields CDR1 SQVTM and CDR2 ANQGSEA. Between the trimmed V and J ends, which lost 0 bases and 4 bases, there was a span of 13 bases. The CDR3 has 14 residues. The CDR3 is CSVEEGRGHYEQYF. The CDR3, as DNA: TGCAGCGTTGAAGAAGGCCGGGGGCATTACGAGCAGTACTTC.

The V gene is TRBV5-5, the J gene TRBJ1-5; 9 bases map to TRBD1. The V gene's germline CDR1 is SGHKS and CDR2 YYEKEE (reference sequence). The CDR3 runs to 14 residues. The V gene end was trimmed by 5 bases and the J gene end by 6 bases; junction bases not matched to a gene: 6. CDR3 in amino acids: CASRLDRGTQPQHF. The CDR3 DNA sequence: TGTGCCAGCAGGCTGGACAGGGGAACTCAGCCCCAGCATTTT.

This clonotype showed up just a few times. In DNA form, the CDR3 reads TGCGCCAGCAGCCAAGATGGGGCAGGGGGGGATACGCAGTATTTT. Translating gives CASSQDGAGGDTQYF. The rearrangement joins TRBV4-1 to TRBJ2-3, with D possibly matching TRBD1 (7 bases). V was shortened by 0 bases and J by 6 bases, with 13 bases between the two germline ends. Germline CDR1 MGHRA, CDR2 YSYEKL. There are 15 residues in the CDR3.

This clonotype appeared a few times. The chain uses TRBV3-1 and TRBJ2-7; no firm D call. The CDR3 totals 14 residues. V lost 3 bases and J 2 bases, leaving 11 bases between the germline ends. The germline V gene has CDR1 LGHDT and CDR2 YNNKEL (reference sequence). Here the CDR3 DNA reads TGTGCCAGCAGCCACCGAGGCGGTACCTACGAGCAGTACTTC. Protein sequence: CASSHRGGTYEQYF.

Only a few counts were recorded for this clonotype. The V and J genes are TRBV7-2 and TRBJ2-2; 13 bases agree with TRBD2. CDR1 is SGHTA and CDR2 is FQGNSA in the germline V gene. Losses at the gene ends were 5 bases for V and 1 base for J; bases not matched to a gene: 7. The CDR3 runs 18 residues. The chain's CDR3 is CASSPIRLAGGNTGELFF. CDR3 bases: TGTGCCAGCAGCCCAATAAGACTAGCGGGAGGGAACACCGGGGAGCTGTTTTTT. The full variable domain, completed using reference TRBV7-2 and TRBJ2-2, is GAGVSQSPSNKVTEKGKDVELRCDPISGHTALYWYRQSLGQGLEFLIYFQGNSAPDKSGLPSDRFSAERTGGSVSTLTIQRTQQEDSAVYLCASSPIRLAGGNTGELFFGEGSRLTVL.

The rearrangement uses TRBV2 and TRBJ1-2; TRBD1 aligns across 8 bases. Germline V lookup: CDR1 SNHLY, CDR2 FYNNEI. The ends lost 5 bases at V and 1 base at J; junction bases unmatched: 3. This CDR3 comprises 14 residues. The CDR3: CASSWTGINYGYTF. CDR3 nucleotides: TGTGCCAGCAGTTGGACAGGGATTAACTATGGCTACACCTTC.

V usage is TRBV4-1 and J usage is TRBJ2-7; the D is unclear. CDR1 and CDR2 (germline): MGHRA, YSYEKL. This CDR3 has 16 residues. V gave up 0 bases and J gave up 2 bases, with 14 bases separating them. CDR3 protein: CASSQDFVANAYEQYF. For the CDR3, the DNA is TGCGCCAGCAGCCAAGATTTTGTGGCAAATGCCTACGAGCAGTACTTC.

This clonotype was seen a few times. The chain combines TRBV29-1 with TRBJ1-5; D is uncertain. Trimming left V 5 bases short and J 0 bases short, with 11 bases between. The germline V gene encodes CDR1 SQVTM and CDR2 ANQGSEA. This CDR3 is 14 amino acids long. CDR3 loop: CSVSKGSSNQPQHF. The CDR3 DNA reads TGCAGCGTTTCGAAGGGTAGTAGCAATCAGCCCCAGCATTTT.

V is TRBV9 and J is TRBJ1-2; unclear D gene. This CDR3 is 14 amino acids long. CDR1 and CDR2 from the germline V gene are SGDLS and YYNGEE. The germline V and J ends were trimmed by 4 bases and 2 bases, with 12 bases remaining between them. The CDR3 protein is CASSRDADNYGYTF. As DNA, the CDR3 is TGTGCCAGCAGCCGAGACGCGGACAACTATGGCTACACCTTC.

The rearrangement joins TRBV5-4 to TRBJ2-1; TRBD2 agrees at 9 bases. CDR1 SGHNT and CDR2 YYREEE come from the germline V gene (reference sequence). The CDR3 has 15 residues. Trimming cost V 5 bases and J 10 bases; bases outside gene matches: 13. CDR3 amino acids: CASSSAREGPQEQFF. CDR3 nucleotide sequence: TGTGCCAGCAGTTCCGCGCGGGAGGGCCCACAAGAGCAGTTCTTC.

The chain combines TRBV7-2 with TRBJ2-7; the match to TRBD2 covers 7 bases. The trim removed 5 bases at V and 6 bases at J, leaving 22 bases unmatched. Germline lookup yields CDR1 SGHTA and CDR2 FQGNSA. The CDR3 has 18 amino acids. CDR3 in DNA: TGTGCCAGCAGCCACGTTCCACGCGACAGAGCGGGATTCAGCGAGCAGTACTTC. It codes for CASSHVPRDRAGFSEQYF.

This clonotype was found a few times. The chain recombines TRBV5-1 with TRBJ2-1; perhaps TRBD1 as D (5 bases). Deletions cut 0 bases from V and 9 bases from J, with 13 bases between. The V gene's germline CDR1 is SGHRS and CDR2 YFSETQ. The CDR3 sequence is 14 residues long. CDR3 DNA: TGCGCCAGCAGCTTGGGGGGCCCAGGCAGTGAGCAGTTCTTC. Its translation is CASSLGGPGSEQFF.

The V call is TRBV2, the J call TRBJ2-2, with 9 bases matching TRBD1. Trimming removed 6 bases from V and 5 bases from J; junction bases left unmatched: 10. This CDR3 is built from 16 residues. CDR1 SNHLY and CDR2 FYNNEI come from the germline V gene. CDR3 coding DNA: TGTGCCAGCAGCGCCCGCGGGACAGGGATTACCGGGGAGCTGTTTTTT. It codes for CASSARGTGITGELFF.

The chain links TRBV29-1 to TRBJ2-7; D remains ambiguous. The germline V and J ends were trimmed by 0 bases and 3 bases, with 6 bases remaining between them. This CDR3 contains 12 residues. Per the germline V gene, CDR1 is SQVTM and CDR2 is ANQGSEA. The DNA of the CDR3 is TGCAGCGTTGAAGATGGCTACTACGAGCAGTACTTC. Encoded protein: CSVEDGYYEQYF.

This chain uses TRBV24-1 with TRBJ2-3; no clear D gene. CDR1 and CDR2 (germline): KGHDR, SFDVKD. Trimming took 5 bases from V and 2 from J, leaving 13 bases between them. The length of the CDR3 is 15 residues. Here the CDR3 reads CATSGPSENTDTQYF. The CDR3 DNA sequence: TGTGCCACCAGTGGACCTTCCGAAAACACAGATACGCAGTATTTT.

This clonotype has a single count. V usage is TRBV25-1 and J usage is TRBJ2-7; tentatively, D is TRBD2 (6 bases). Per germline, CDR1 MGHDK and CDR2 SYGVNS. Trimming stripped 1 base from V and 4 bases from J, with 17 bases between. This CDR3 has 16 amino acids. This CDR3 is CASSEFPGGAAYEQYF. In nucleotides, the CDR3 is TGTGCCAGCAGTGAATTTCCGGGCGGGGCCGCTTACGAGCAGTACTTC.

This clonotype was recorded a few times. The CDR3 nucleotides are TGTGCCAGCAGCTTAAGCGGAGGGACAGGGGACGGAGAGACCCAGTACTTC. Residues: CASSLSGGTGDGETQYF. J is TRBJ2-5 and V is TRBV7-3, with TRBD1 matching over 10 bases. This CDR3 comprises 17 residues. Germline V lookup: CDR1 SGHTA, CDR2 FQGTGA. V dropped 1 base and J dropped 4; count of bases not matched to a gene: 9.

This clonotype was counted only a few times. This chain uses TRBV20-1 with TRBJ2-3, with TRBD1 matching 7 bases. Germline V CDR1 and CDR2: DFQATT, SNEGSKA (reference sequence). The CDR3 sequence is 18 residues long. After removal of 0 bases from V and 0 bases from J, the junction contained 12 bases not matched to a gene. CDR3 sequence (DNA): TGCAGTGCTAGAGAGCCCGACCCCAGGGGGTCTAGCACAGATACGCAGTATTTT. It codes for CSAREPDPRGSSTDTQYF.